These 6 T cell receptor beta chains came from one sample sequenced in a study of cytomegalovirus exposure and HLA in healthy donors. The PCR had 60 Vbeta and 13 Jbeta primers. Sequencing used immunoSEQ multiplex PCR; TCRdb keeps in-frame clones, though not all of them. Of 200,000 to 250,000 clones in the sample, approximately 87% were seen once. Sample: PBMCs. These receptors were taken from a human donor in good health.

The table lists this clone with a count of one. CDR3: CSVFYAGGRPLADTQYF. DNA for the CDR3: TGCAGCGTTTTTTACGCGGGAGGCCGCCCCCTCGCAGATACGCAGTATTTT. The genes are TRBV29-1 and TRBJ2-3; the match to TRBD2 covers 8 bases. After removal of 5 bases from V and 4 bases from J, the junction contained 17 bases not matched to a gene. The CDR3 extends over 17 amino acids. The germline gives CDR1 SQVTM, CDR2 ANQGSEA.

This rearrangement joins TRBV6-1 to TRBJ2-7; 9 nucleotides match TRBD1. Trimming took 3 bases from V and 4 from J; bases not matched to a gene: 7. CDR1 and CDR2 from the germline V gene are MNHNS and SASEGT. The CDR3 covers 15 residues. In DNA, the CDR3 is TGTGCCAGCAGTGAGGGGACAGGGTTAGGGTACGAGCAGTACTTC. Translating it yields CASSEGTGLGYEQYF.

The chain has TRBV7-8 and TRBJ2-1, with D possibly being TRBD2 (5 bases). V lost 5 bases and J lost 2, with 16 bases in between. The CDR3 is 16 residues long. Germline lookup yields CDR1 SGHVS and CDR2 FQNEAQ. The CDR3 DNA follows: TGTGCCAGCAGCCCCGTGGGAAGCGGCCCCTACAATGAGCAGTTCTTC. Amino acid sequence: CASSPVGSGPYNEQFF.

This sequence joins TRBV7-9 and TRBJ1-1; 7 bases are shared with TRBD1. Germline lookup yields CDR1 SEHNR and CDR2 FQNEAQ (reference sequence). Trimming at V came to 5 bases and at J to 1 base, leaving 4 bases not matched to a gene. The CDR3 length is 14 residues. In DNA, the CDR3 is TGTGCCAGCAGCCCGACAGGGACGAACACTGAAGCTTTCTTT. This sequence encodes CASSPTGTNTEAFF.

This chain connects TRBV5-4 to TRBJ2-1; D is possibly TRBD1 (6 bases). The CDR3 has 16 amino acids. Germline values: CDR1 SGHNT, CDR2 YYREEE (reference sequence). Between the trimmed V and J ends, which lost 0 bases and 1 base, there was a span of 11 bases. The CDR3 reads CASSLAYGTSYNEQFF. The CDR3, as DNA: TGTGCCAGCAGCTTGGCTTACGGGACATCCTACAATGAGCAGTTCTTC.

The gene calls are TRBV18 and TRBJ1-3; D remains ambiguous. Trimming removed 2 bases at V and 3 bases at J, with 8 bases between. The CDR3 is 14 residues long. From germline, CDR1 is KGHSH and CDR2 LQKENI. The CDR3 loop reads CASSPEAVGNTIYF. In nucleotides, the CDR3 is TGTGCCAGCTCACCAGAGGCGGTTGGAAACACCATATATTTT.